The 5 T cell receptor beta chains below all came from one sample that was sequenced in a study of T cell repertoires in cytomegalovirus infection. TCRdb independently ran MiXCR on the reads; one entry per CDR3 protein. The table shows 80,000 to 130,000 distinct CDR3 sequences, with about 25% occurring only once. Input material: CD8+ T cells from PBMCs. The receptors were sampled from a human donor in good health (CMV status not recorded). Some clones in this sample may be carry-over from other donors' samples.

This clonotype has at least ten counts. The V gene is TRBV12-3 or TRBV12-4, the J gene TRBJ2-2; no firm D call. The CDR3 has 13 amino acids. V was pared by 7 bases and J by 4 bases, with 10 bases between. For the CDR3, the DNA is TGTGCCAGCATGCCTTCAGGCACCGGGGAGCTGTTTTTT. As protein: CASMPSGTGELFF.

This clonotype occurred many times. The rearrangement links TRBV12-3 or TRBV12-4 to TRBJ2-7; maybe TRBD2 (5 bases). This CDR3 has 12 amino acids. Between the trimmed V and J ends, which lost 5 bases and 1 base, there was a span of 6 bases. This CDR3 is CASSGGSYEQYF. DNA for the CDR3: TGTGCCAGCAGTGGAGGTTCCTACGAGCAGTACTTC.

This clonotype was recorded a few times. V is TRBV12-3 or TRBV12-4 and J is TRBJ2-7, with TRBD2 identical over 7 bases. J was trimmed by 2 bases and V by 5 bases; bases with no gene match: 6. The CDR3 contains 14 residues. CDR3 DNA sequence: TGTGCCAGCAGTCTCCCTGGACTAGCCTACGAGCAGTACTTC. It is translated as CASSLPGLAYEQYF.

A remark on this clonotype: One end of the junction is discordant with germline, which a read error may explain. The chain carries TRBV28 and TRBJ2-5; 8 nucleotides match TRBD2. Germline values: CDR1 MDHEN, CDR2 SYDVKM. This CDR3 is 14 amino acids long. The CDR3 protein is CASTGAGGSETRYF. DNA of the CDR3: TGTGCCAGCACCGGGGCGGGGGGCTCGGAGACCCGGTACTTC.

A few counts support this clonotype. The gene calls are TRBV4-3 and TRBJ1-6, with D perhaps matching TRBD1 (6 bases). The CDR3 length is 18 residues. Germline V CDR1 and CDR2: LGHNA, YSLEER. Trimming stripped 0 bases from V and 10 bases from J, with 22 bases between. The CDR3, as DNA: TGCGCCAGCAGCCAAGAGGAAGTAGGACCTAAAGGGGGATCACCCCTCCACTTT. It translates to CASSQEEVGPKGGSPLHF.